This T cell receptor beta chain derives from a study of blood T cell repertoires in COVID-19. V was clipped by 1 base and J by 5 bases, with 13 bases between them. Germline lookup yields CDR1 SGHNT and CDR2 YYREEE (reference sequence). The CDR3 totals 14 residues. The table came from immunoSEQ multiplex PCR; TCRdb's copy has only in-frame clones and leaves some out. The table records fewer than 250,000 clones, 65% to 85% of them present only once. V and J are TRBV5-4 and TRBJ2-7; weak D call: TRBD2 (6 bases). The clonotype comes from a woman in her twenties or thirties who had recovered from COVID-19. The specimen sequenced was PBMCs or T cells enriched from blood (not recorded which). The chain's CDR3 is CASSLTSKVDEQYF. CDR3 coding DNA: TGTGCCAGCAGCTTGACTAGCAAAGTCGACGAGCAGTACTTC.